This T cell receptor (beta chain) was captured by sequencing in a study of Graves' ophthalmopathy and Graves' hyperthyroidism. Between the trimmed V and J ends, which lost 6 bases and 1 base, there was a span of 9 bases. This CDR3 region has 13 residues. Looked up from germline, CDR1 is ENHRY and CDR2 is SYGVKD. TCR beta CDR3 amplification used RNA transcripts. Second-round multiplex PCR came after first-round RT-PCR with HTBI primers. In TCRdb, the multiplex PCR reads were re-called with MiXCR into one record per CDR3 protein. Among about 640,000 distinct CDR3 sequences listed, about two fifths were seen once. About this clonotype itself: This likely comes from a read error, as the CDR3 has no conserved phenylalanine or tryptophan at its end.

Sequencing input: peripheral blood. This clonotype was sampled from an adult man with Graves' ophthalmopathy. The chain has TRBV10-3 and TRBJ1-1; maybe TRBD1 (5 bases). As DNA, the CDR3 is TGTGCCATCAGCGCCACAGGGAACACTGAAGCTTTCCTT. Amino acids: CAISATGNTEAFL.